This TCR beta chain was sequenced in a study of blood T cell repertoires in COVID-19. Overall study: From the United States, Italy and Spain came samples of acute and convalescent COVID-19.

The V gene's germline CDR1 is LNHDA and CDR2 SQIVND (reference sequence). The junction had 13 bases not matched to a gene; V was cut back by 6 bases and J by 2 bases. The CDR3 has 17 amino acids. Followed longitudinally, the Seattle patients had been enrolled during active infection. Original analysis: Amplifying reference gene primers gave estimates of nucleated cell counts. Clones were read by immunoSEQ multiplex PCR, and TCRdb kept only the in-frame ones, dropping some. For V, J and clone size, that table is used; D and trimming come from the DNA. This sample has 100,000 to 150,000 clones, with approximately 85% found just once.

The rearrangement links TRBV19 to TRBJ2-3; 8 bases map to TRBD2. The TCR was taken from an elderly woman with COVID-19, enrolled during active disease. Sequencing was carried out using peripheral blood. CDR3 residues: CASSSILGAGDTDTQYF. The DNA for the CDR3 is TGTGCCAGTAGCTCTATCCTCGGAGCGGGAGACACAGATACGCAGTATTTT.